Listed below are T cell receptor beta chains from one sample, sequenced in a study of T cells in Graves' hyperthyroidism and ophthalmopathy. TCRdb called the multiplex PCR reads again in MiXCR, with one record for every CDR3 protein. The sample comprises about 420,000 distinct CDR3 sequences, roughly 14% of which are singletons, and 7.5% to 8% rests with the top ten. The sequenced sample consisted of blood. These receptors all come from a woman between 18 and 29 years old with Graves' hyperthyroidism. The CDR3 runs from the conserved cysteine through the conserved F or W. The D gene is left open where the match is weak. Clone size appears in some rows only: once, few, many, or a class for an expanded clone.

j_call clone_size d_call v_call cdr3_aa cdr3_nt
TRBJ1-1 many TRBD1 TRBV5-5 CASSFLGTGLAEAFF TGTGCCAGCAGCTTCCTAGGGACAGGTTTGGCTGAAGCTTTCTTT
TRBJ1-4 many . TRBV9 CASSAEGNSNEKLFF TGTGCCAGCAGCGCAGAGGGTAATTCTAATGAAAAACTGTTTTTT
TRBJ2-7 . . TRBV11-3 CASSLEGWTDSYEQYF TGTGCCAGCAGCTTAGAGGGATGGACGGACTCCTACGAGCAGTACTTC
TRBJ1-5 many TRBD1 TRBV20-1 CSARGGTGINQPQHF TGCAGTGCTAGAGGTGGGACAGGGATCAATCAGCCCCAGCATTTT
TRBJ2-7 . . TRBV4-2 CASSPQGGDASYEQYF TGTGCCAGCAGTCCCCAGGGCGGAGACGCTTCCTACGAGCAGTACTTC
TRBJ2-5 many . TRBV27 CASSPISGYQETQYF TGTGCCAGCAGTCCAATTTCAGGGTACCAAGAGACCCAGTACTTC
TRBJ2-7 many . TRBV2 CASSGAYPSSYEQYF TGTGCCAGCAGTGGCGCTTACCCAAGCTCCTACGAGCAGTACTTC
TRBJ1-1 . . TRBV20-1 CSAPRSGTVSTEAFF TGCAGTGCCCCTCGAAGCGGGACCGTGAGCACTGAAGCTTTCTTT
TRBJ2-4 many . TRBV12-3/TRBV12-4 CASSLQGAAKNIQYF TGTGCCAGCAGTTTACAGGGAGCGGCCAAAAACATTCAGTACTTC
TRBJ2-5 many TRBD1 TRBV18 CASSRAGGHLETQYF TGTGCCAGCTCACGGGCAGGGGGCCACCTTGAGACCCAGTACTTC
TRBJ2-7 many . TRBV11-2 CASSPIKGTSPGYEQYF TGTGCCAGCAGCCCTATAAAGGGGACAAGCCCTGGGTACGAGCAGTACTTC
TRBJ2-7 . TRBD1 TRBV12-5 CASGLVLGQALYEQYF TGTGCTAGTGGTTTGGTATTGGGACAGGCCCTCTACGAGCAGTACTTC
TRBJ2-3 . . TRBV6-2/TRBV6-3 CASKEPGEADTQYF TGTGCCAGCAAGGAACCAGGGGAGGCAGATACGCAGTATTTT
TRBJ2-3 many . TRBV30 CAWALGAASTDTQYF TGTGCCTGGGCCCTCGGGGCAGCTAGCACAGATACGCAGTATTTT
TRBJ1-4 few . TRBV18 CASSPYGPNEKLFF TGTGCCAGCTCACCGTACGGTCCAAATGAAAAACTGTTTTTT
TRBJ2-7 few TRBD1 TRBV5-4 CASSLSGRGHGEQYF TGTGCCAGCAGCTTGTCTGGCAGGGGGCACGGCGAGCAGTACTTC
TRBJ2-6 few . TRBV4-1 CASSQEPGVVGLGGANVLTF TGCGCCAGCAGCCAAGAACCGGGGGTTGTGGGTTTAGGGGGGGCCAACGTCCTGACTTTC
TRBJ1-6 many . TRBV18 CASSHRPGPLNSPLHF TGTGCCAGCTCACATCGCCCGGGACCGTTAAATTCACCCCTCCACTTT
TRBJ1-5 many TRBD1 TRBV27 CASRPTGEDYSNQPQHF TGTGCCAGCAGGCCGACAGGGGAGGATTATAGCAATCAGCCCCAGCATTTT
TRBJ2-5 many . TRBV7-7 CASSLSVEETQYF TGTGCTAGCAGCTTGTCGGTCGAAGAGACCCAGTACTTC
TRBJ1-2 . TRBD1 TRBV10-3 CAISEGGPQGALHYGYTF TGTGCCATCAGTGAAGGGGGCCCACAGGGGGCGCTACACTATGGCTACACCTTC
TRBJ2-7 many TRBD1 TRBV5-1 CASRRTGGTYEQYF TGCGCCAGCAGACGGACAGGGGGGACCTACGAGCAGTACTTC
TRBJ1-2 many TRBD1 TRBV5-1 CASRDRDYGYTF TGCGCCAGCCGGGACAGGGACTATGGCTACACCTTC
TRBJ2-3 few . TRBV28 CASSPMAESTDTQYF TGTGCCAGCAGTCCCATGGCAGAAAGCACAGATACGCAATATTTT
TRBJ2-7 many TRBD2 TRBV5-6 CASSRPLAGIPYEQYF TGTGCCAGCAGCCGTCCACTAGCGGGGATTCCCTACGAGCAGTACTTC
TRBJ1-1 many . TRBV30 CAWSLEFTQPDEAFF TGTGCCTGGAGTCTTGAATTCACGCAACCAGATGAAGCTTTCTTT
TRBJ2-3 many TRBD2 TRBV30 CAWSSGREGDTQYF TGTGCCTGGAGCAGCGGGAGGGAGGGAGATACGCAGTATTTT
TRBJ2-7 many TRBD1 TRBV15 CATSRGTGGYEQYF TGTGCCACCAGCAGAGGAACAGGGGGCTACGAGCAGTACTTC
TRBJ2-7 . TRBD2 TRBV12-3/TRBV12-4 CASSVLAGAPYEQYF TGTGCCAGCAGTGTACTAGCGGGGGCCCCCTACGAGCAGTACTTC
TRBJ1-4 many TRBD1 TRBV7-3 CASRLTSGTGTATNEKLFF TGTGCCAGCAGGCTTACGTCCGGGACAGGGACTGCAACTAATGAAAAACTGTTTTTT
TRBJ1-2 . TRBD1 TRBV5-1 CASSQQGAGYGYTF TGCGCCAGCAGCCAACAGGGGGCAGGGTATGGCTACACCTTC
TRBJ2-5 many . TRBV27 CASSLSWRGLIETQYF TGTGCCAGCAGTTTATCATGGCGGGGGCTTATAGAGACCCAGTACTTC
TRBJ2-1 many TRBD1 TRBV24-1 CATSDPGTGVYNEQFF TGTGCCACCAGTGACCCCGGGACAGGGGTTTACAATGAGCAGTTCTTC
TRBJ2-2 . . TRBV19 CASSPPGNTGELFF TGTGCCAGTAGTCCTCCAGGGAACACCGGGGAGCTGTTTTTT
TRBJ2-1 many TRBD2 TRBV20-1 CSALQREGLSYNEQFF TGCAGTGCTCTTCAGCGGGAGGGCCTAAGCTACAATGAGCAGTTCTTC
TRBJ1-2 . . TRBV9 CASSRYYRDAGHGYTF TGTGCCAGCAGCCGCTACTACCGGGACGCCGGTCATGGCTACACCTTC
TRBJ2-1 many TRBD2 TRBV10-1 CASSEEAGANNEQFF TGCGCCAGCAGTGAGGAAGCGGGGGCCAACAATGAGCAGTTCTTC
TRBJ1-6 . . TRBV16 CASSQSGRTDYNSPLHF TGTGCCAGCAGCCAATCTGGCAGGACAGACTATAATTCACCCCTCCACTTC
TRBJ1-6 many . TRBV30 CAWDSRRTRSRGISPLHF TGTGCCTGGGATAGTCGAAGGACCCGAAGTCGGGGGATATCACCCCTCCACTTT
TRBJ2-2 many . TRBV12-3/TRBV12-4 CASRHDAGELFF TGTGCCAGCAGGCACGACGCCGGGGAGCTGTTTTTT
TRBJ1-2 many . TRBV6-1 CASRGRGGGLPDGGYTF TGTGCCAGCAGGGGACGAGGCGGGGGCCTCCCTGACGGTGGCTACACCTTC
TRBJ1-2 . . TRBV30 CAWSLPVWSEGALFYGYTF TGTGCCTGGTCCCTGCCGGTTTGGTCCGAAGGTGCTTTATTCTATGGCTACACCTTC
TRBJ2-5 . . TRBV7-9 CASSPAAGLETQYF TGTGCCAGCAGCCCAGCCGCAGGGTTAGAGACCCAGTACTTC
TRBJ1-1 many . TRBV10-1 CASRRQLNTEAFF TGCGCCAGCAGAAGACAGTTGAACACTGAAGCTTTCTTT
TRBJ2-3 . . TRBV9 CASSPRASGNTDTQYF TGTGCCAGCAGCCCCCGTGCCAGCGGTAACACAGATACGCAGTATTTT
TRBJ2-4 many . TRBV5-6 CASSLYSAGGNIQYF TGTGCCAGCAGCCTATACAGCGCCGGTGGGAACATTCAGTACTTC
TRBJ2-7 many . TRBV12-3/TRBV12-4 CASSFGGREQYF TGTGCCAGCAGTTTTGGGGGGCGCGAGCAGTACTTC
TRBJ1-2 . TRBD1 TRBV10-3 CAISDTGAGYGYTF TGTGCCATCAGTGACACAGGGGCCGGGTATGGCTACACCTTC
TRBJ1-5 many TRBD1 TRBV5-8 CASSLPQGVQPQHF TGTGCCAGCAGCTTGCCCCAGGGGGTTCAGCCCCAGCATTTT